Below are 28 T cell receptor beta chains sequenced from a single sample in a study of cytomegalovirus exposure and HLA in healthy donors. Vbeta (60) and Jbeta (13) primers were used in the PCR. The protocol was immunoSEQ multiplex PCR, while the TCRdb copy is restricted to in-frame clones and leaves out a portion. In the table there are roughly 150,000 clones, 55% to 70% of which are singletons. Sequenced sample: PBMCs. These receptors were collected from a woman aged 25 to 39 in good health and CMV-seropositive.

The CDR3 coding sequence is TGTGCCAGCAGCGCGGGACAGGGCGCCGGAAACACCATATATTTT. Translated: CASSAGQGAGNTIYF. This chain joins TRBV5-4 and TRBJ1-3; 9 bases fit TRBD1. This CDR3 region has 15 residues. Trimming took 4 bases from V and 4 from J; bases not matched to a gene: 6. Germline V gene data show CDR1 as SGHNT and CDR2 as YYREEE (reference sequence).

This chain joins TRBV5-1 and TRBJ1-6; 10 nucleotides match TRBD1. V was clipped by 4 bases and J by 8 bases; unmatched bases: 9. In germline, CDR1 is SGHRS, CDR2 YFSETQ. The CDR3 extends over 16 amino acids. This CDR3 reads CASSDPGQGKDSPLHF. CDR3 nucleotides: TGCGCCAGCAGCGACCCGGGACAGGGGAAGGATTCACCCCTCCACTTT.

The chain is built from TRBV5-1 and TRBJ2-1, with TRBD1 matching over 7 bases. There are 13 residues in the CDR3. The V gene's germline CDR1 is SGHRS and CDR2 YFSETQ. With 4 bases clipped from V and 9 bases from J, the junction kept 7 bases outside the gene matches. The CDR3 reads CASSQGDSREQFF. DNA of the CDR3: TGCGCCAGCAGCCAAGGGGACAGTCGTGAGCAGTTCTTC.

The CDR3 protein is CASSLEGVQYTF. CDR3 DNA: TGCGCCAGCAGCTTGGAGGGGGTTCAGTACACCTTC. This chain connects TRBV5-1 to TRBJ1-2; D possibly corresponds to TRBD1 (6 bases). Trimming shortened V by 0 bases and J by 11 bases, and 11 bases separated the two germline ends. CDR3 length: 12 amino acids. Looked up from germline, CDR1 is SGHRS and CDR2 is YFSETQ.

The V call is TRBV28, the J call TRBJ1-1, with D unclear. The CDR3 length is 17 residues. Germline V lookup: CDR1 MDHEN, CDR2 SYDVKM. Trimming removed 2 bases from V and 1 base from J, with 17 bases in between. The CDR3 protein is CASSLRHWEAPNTEAFF. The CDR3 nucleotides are TGTGCCAGCAGTTTACGTCACTGGGAGGCACCGAACACTGAAGCTTTCTTT.

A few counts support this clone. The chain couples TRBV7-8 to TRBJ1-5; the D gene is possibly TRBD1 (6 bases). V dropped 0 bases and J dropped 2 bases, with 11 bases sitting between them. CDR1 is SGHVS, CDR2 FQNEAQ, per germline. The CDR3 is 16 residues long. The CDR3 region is CASSLAQGPGNQPQHF. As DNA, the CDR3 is TGTGCCAGCAGCTTAGCGCAGGGGCCCGGCAATCAGCCCCAGCATTTT.

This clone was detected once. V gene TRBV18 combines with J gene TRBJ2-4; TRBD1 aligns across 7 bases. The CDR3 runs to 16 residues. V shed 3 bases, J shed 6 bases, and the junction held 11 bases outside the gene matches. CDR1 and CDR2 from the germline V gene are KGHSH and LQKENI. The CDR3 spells CASSPSGPGTANIQYF. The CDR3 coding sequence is TGTGCCAGCTCACCCTCCGGCCCGGGGACAGCAAACATTCAGTACTTC.

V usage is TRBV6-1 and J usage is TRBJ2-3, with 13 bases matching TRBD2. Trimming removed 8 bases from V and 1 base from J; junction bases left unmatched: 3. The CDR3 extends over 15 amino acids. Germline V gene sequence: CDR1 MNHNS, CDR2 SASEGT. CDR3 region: CASRTSGSRTDTQYF. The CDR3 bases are TGTGCCAGCCGGACTAGCGGGAGCCGCACAGATACGCAGTATTTT.

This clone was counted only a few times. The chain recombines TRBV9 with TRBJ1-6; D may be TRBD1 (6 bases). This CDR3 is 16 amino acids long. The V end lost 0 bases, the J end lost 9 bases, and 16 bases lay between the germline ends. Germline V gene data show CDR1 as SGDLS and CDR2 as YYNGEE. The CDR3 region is CASSVEGGALGSPLHF. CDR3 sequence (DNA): TGTGCCAGCAGCGTAGAGGGGGGGGCGTTAGGTTCACCCCTCCACTTT. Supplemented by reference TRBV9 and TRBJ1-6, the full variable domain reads DSGVTQTPKHLITATGQRVTLRCSPRSGDLSVYWYQQSLDQGLQFLIQYYNGEERAKGNILERFSAQQFPDLHSELNLSSLELGDSALYFCASSVEGGALGSPLHFGNGTRLTVT.

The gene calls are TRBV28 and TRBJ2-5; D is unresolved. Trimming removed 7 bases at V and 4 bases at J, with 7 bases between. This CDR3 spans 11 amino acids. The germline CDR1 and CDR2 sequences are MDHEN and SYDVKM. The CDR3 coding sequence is TGTGCCAGCACAGGAACAGAGACCCAGTACTTC. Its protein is CASTGTETQYF.

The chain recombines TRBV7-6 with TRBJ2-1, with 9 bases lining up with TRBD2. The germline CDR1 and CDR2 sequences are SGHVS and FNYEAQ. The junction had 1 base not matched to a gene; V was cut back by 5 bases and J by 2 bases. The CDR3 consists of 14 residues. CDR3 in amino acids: CASSPSGTYNEQFF. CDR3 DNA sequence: TGTGCCAGCAGCCCTAGCGGGACCTACAATGAGCAGTTCTTC.

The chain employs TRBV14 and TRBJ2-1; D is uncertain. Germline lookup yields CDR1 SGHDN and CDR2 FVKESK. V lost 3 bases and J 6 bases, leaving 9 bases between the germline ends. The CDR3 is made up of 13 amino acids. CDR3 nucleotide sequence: TGTGCCAGCAGCCAGTTAGTAGCCAATGAGCAGTTCTTC. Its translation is CASSQLVANEQFF.

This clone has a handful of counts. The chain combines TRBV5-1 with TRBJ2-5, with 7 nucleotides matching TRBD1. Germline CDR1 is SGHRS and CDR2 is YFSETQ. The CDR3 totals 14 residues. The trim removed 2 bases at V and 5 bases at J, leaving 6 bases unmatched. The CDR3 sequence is CASSLTGDGETQYF. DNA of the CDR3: TGCGCCAGCAGCTTAACAGGGGACGGTGAGACCCAGTACTTC.

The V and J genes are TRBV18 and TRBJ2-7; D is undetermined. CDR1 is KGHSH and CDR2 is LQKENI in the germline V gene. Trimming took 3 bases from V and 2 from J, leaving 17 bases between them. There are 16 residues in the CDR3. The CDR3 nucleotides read TGTGCCAGCTCACCCTCCGTTAGCAGCGCCCCCTACGAGCAGTACTTC. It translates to CASSPSVSSAPYEQYF.

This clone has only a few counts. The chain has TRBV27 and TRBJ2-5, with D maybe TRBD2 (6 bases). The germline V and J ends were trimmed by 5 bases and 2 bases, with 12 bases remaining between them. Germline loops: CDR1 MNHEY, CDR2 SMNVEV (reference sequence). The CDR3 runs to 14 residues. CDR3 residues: CASSVLASQETQYF. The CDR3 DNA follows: TGTGCCAGCAGTGTCCTAGCGAGTCAAGAGACCCAGTACTTC.

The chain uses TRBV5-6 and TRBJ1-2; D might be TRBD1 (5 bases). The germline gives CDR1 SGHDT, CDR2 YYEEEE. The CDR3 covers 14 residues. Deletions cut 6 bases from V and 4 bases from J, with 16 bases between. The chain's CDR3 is CASTPPQGTYGYTF. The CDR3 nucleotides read TGTGCCAGCACCCCTCCCCAGGGTACCTATGGCTACACCTTC.

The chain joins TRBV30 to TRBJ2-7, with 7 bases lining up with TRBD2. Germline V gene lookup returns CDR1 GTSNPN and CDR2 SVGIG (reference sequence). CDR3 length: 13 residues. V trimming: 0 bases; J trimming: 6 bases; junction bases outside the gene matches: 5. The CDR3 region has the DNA TGTGCCTGGAGTGTACTTGGGGAGGGCGAGCAGTACTTC. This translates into CAWSVLGEGEQYF.

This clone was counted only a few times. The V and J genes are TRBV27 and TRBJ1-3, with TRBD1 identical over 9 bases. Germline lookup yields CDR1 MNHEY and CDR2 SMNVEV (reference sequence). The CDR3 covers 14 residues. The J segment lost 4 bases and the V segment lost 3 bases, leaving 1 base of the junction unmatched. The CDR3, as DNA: TGTGCCAGCAGTTTGGGGACAGGGGGAAACACCATATATTTT. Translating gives CASSLGTGGNTIYF.

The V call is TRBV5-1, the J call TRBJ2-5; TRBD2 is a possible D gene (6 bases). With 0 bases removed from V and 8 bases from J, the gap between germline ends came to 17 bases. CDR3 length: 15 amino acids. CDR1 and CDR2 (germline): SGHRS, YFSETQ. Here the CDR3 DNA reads TGCGCCAGCAGCTTGGGACCAGGGACTGACGCCACCCAGTACTTC. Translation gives CASSLGPGTDATQYF.

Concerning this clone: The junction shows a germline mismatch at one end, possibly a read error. The CDR3 here is CASSLARNIQYF. The CDR3 DNA reads as TGTGCCAGCAGCTTAGCCAGAAACATTCAGTACTTC. The rearrangement joins TRBV11-2 to TRBJ2-4; no definite D call. Looked up from germline, CDR1 is SGHAT and CDR2 is FQNNGV. This CDR3 is built from 12 residues.

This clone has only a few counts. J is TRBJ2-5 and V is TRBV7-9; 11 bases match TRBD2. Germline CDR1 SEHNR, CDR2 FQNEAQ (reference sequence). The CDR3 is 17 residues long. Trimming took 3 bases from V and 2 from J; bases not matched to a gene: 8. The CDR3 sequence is CASSLFLAGGLQETQYF. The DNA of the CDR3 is TGTGCCAGCAGCTTGTTTCTAGCGGGGGGACTACAAGAGACCCAGTACTTC.

The CDR3 spells CASSSRQGEETQYF. In nucleotides, the CDR3 is TGTGCCAGCAGCTCGCGACAGGGGGAAGAGACCCAGTACTTC. J is TRBJ2-5 and V is TRBV5-5, with 9 bases identical to TRBD1. Trimming at V came to 3 bases and at J to 3 bases, leaving 3 bases not matched to a gene. From germline, CDR1 is SGHKS and CDR2 YYEKEE (reference sequence). The CDR3 is 14 residues long. Together with reference TRBV5-5 and TRBJ2-5, the CDR3 gives the full variable domain: DAGVTQSPTHLIKTRGQQVTLRCSPISGHKSVSWYQQVLGQGPQFIFQYYEKEERGRGNFPDRFSARQFPNYSSELNVNALLLGDSALYLCASSSRQGEETQYFGPGTRLLVL.

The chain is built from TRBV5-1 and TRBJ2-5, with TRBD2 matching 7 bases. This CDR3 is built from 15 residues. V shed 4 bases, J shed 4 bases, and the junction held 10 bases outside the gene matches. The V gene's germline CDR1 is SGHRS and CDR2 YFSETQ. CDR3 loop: CASSVPGAGVETQYF. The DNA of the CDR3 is TGCGCCAGCAGCGTGCCCGGGGCGGGAGTAGAGACCCAGTACTTC. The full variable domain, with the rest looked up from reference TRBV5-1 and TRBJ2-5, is KAGVTQTPRYLIKTRGQQVTLSCSPISGHRSVSWYQQTPGQGLQFLFEYFSETQRNKGNFPGRFSGRQFSNSRSEMNVSTLELGDSALYLCASSVPGAGVETQYFGPGTRLLVL.

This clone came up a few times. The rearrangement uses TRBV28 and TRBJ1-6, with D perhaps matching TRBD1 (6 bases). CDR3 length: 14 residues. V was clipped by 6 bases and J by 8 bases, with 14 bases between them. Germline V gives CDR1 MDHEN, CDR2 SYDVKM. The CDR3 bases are TGTGCCAGCAGACGACAGGAAAGCTATTCACCCCTCCACTTT. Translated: CASRRQESYSPLHF.

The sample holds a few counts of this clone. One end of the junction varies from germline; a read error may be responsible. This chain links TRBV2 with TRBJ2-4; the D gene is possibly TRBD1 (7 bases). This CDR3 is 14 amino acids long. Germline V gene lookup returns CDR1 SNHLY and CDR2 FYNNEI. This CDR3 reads CASSDQGTAKGGDF. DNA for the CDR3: TGTGCCAGCAGTGATCAAGGGACAGCCAAGGGGGGCGACTTC. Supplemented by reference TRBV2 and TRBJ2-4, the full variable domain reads EPEVTQTPSHQVTQMGQEVILRCVPISNHLYFYWYRQILGQKVEFLVSFYNNEISEKSEIFDDQFSVERPDGSNFTLKIRSTKLEDSAMYFCASSDQGTAKGGDFGAGTRLSVL.

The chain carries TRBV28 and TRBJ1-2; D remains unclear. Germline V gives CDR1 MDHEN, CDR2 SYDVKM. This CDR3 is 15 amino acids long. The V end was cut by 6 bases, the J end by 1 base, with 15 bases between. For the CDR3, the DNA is TGTGCCAGCAGGATTCCCTCTTCGGGTAACTATGGCTACACCTTC. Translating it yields CASRIPSSGNYGYTF.

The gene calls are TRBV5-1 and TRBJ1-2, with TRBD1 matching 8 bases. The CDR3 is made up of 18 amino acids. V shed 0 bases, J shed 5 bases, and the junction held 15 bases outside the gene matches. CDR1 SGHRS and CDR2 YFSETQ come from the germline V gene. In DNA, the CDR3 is TGCGCCAGCAGCTTGGCCAGCCAGGGGGCGGCGGGTCATTATGGCTACACCTTC. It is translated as CASSLASQGAAGHYGYTF.

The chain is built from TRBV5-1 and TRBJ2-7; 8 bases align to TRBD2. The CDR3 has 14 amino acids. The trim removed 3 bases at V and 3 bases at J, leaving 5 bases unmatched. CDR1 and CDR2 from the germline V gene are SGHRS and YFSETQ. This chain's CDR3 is CASSSLAGHYEQYF. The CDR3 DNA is TGCGCCAGCAGCTCCTTAGCGGGGCACTACGAGCAGTACTTC.